The present TCR beta chain was sequenced within a study of identical twins. This clonotype has more than one count but fewer than ten. Its antigen is currently unknown. Overall study results and limits: Not following the same donors, the study drew its conclusions from cross-sectional statistical analysis. Weaker excess twin sharing was seen among beta out-of-frame sequences. With abundant cord blood beta clonotypes, insertions were fewer; memory repertoires showed no such pattern.

Each CDR3 protein gets one entry after TCRdb re-called the 5' RACE reads with MiXCR. The table lists fewer than 500,000 distinct CDR3 sequences, 14% of them singletons. The V gene's germline CDR1 is MNHEY and CDR2 SMNVEV (reference sequence). The CDR3 has 16 residues. V lost 6 bases and J 5 bases, leaving 20 bases between the germline ends. These data were likewise used in another study, on yellow fever vaccine responses in identical twins.

This receptor was identified in a young woman in good health. The sequencing sample was made of CD4+ T cells sorted from blood. The chain employs TRBV27 and TRBJ2-1; D is perhaps TRBD2 (6 bases). CDR3 sequence (DNA): TGTGCCAGCAGCTTTAATCTGGGAGGTGGGGACAATGAGCAGTTCTTC. Its protein is CASSFNLGGGDNEQFF.